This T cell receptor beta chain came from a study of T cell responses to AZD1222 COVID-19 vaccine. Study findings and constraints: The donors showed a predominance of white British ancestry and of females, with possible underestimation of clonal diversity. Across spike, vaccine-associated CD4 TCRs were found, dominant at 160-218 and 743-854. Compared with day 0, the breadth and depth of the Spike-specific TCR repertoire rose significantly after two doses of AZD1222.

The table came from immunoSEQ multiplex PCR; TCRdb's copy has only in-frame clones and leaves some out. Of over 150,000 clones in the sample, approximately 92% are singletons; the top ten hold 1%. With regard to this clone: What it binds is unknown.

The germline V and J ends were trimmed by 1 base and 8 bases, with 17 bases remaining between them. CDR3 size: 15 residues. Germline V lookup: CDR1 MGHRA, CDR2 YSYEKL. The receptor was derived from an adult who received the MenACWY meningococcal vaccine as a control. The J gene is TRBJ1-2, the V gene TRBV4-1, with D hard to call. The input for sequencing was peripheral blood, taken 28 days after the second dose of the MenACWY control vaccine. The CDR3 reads CASSQAPQVTGGYTF. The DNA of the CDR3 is TGCGCCAGCAGCCAAGCACCCCAAGTTACGGGAGGCTACACCTTC.